This TCR beta chain was captured in a study of vaccination and CD4 T cells after COVID-19. Treatment specified: approximately nine-day PBMC culture with coronavirus spike peptide pools or control peptides (ViraFEST assay). Pre-COVID-19 pandemic sampling (2011-2018) yielded the unexposed donor's CD4+ T cells. Scientists separated out CD4+ T cells through negative selection following 10 days in culture. Comments on this clonotype: The antigen remains unidentified.

CD4+ T cells that had been cultured provided DNA sequenced with the Oncomine TCR Beta short-read assay. TCRdb processed the PCR reads anew with MiXCR; each CDR3 protein has one entry. The sample holds approximately 6,000 distinct CDR3 sequences, approximately 35% seen once. In germline, CDR1 is LNHDA, CDR2 SQIVND (reference sequence). The CDR3 runs to 14 residues. With V trimmed by 4 bases and J by 4 bases, 6 bases remained unmatched. Study findings and constraints: The study found that a median about 85% of reactive clones in convalescent patients appeared only post-vaccination.

The chain uses TRBV19 and TRBJ2-7; 8 bases match TRBD1. This TCR was recovered from a human donor in good health. Source material: CD4+ T cells from blood, cultured in vitro. CDR3 in DNA: TGTGCCAGTAGTAGACAGACAGGGGAATACGAGCAGTACTTC. This gives the protein CASSRQTGEYEQYF.